A selection of T cell receptor beta chains follows, all from one sample in a study of identical twins. TCRdb re-derived calls from the 5' RACE reads in MiXCR, one entry per CDR3 protein. The sample includes 750,000 to 950,000 distinct CDR3 sequences, approximately 13% of them seen just once. These data also featured in a second study, about yellow fever vaccine responses in identical twins.

What was sequenced was PBMCs. These receptors were obtained from a woman aged 18-35 years in good health. Both conserved end residues are part of each CDR3. D genes are given only for firm matches. The size field is filled for only some rows; it gives once, few, many or a size class.

v_call	j_call	clone_size	d_call	cdr3_nt	cdr3_aa
TRBV20-1	TRBJ2-7	-	TRBD2	TGCAGTGCTAGACCGGGACTACATCCCTACGAGCAGTACTTC	CSARPGLHPYEQYF
TRBV12-3/TRBV12-4	TRBJ2-3	-	TRBD2	TGTGCCAGCAGTTTGGGTCTGGGCGGGAGGCCCACAGATACGCAGTATTTT	CASSLGLGGRPTDTQYF
TRBV7-9	TRBJ2-3	-	-	TGTGCCAGCAGCGTCAGGGGCCCGGTGGTAGATACGCAGTATTTT	CASSVRGPVVDTQYF
TRBV10-3	TRBJ2-7	-	TRBD2	TGTGCCATCAGTCCCCCGGGACTACAAATCTACGAGCAGTACTTC	CAISPPGLQIYEQYF
TRBV5-1	TRBJ2-1	-	-	TGCGCCAGCAGGTCCTCTGGCAGCCCCAACAATGAGCAGTTCTTC	CASRSSGSPNNEQFF
TRBV7-8	TRBJ2-3	few	-	TGTGCCAGCAGCCCGGACAGAGAAGATACGCAGTATTTT	CASSPDREDTQYF
TRBV7-2	TRBJ2-5	many	-	TGTGCCAGCGGATCTAGAGTAGGGGAGACCCAGTACTTC	CASGSRVGETQYF
TRBV28	TRBJ2-7	many	-	TGTGCCAGCAGTTTCTTGGCAGGGGCCTACGAGCAGTACTTC	CASSFLAGAYEQYF
TRBV18	TRBJ2-6	-	TRBD1	TGTGCCAGCTCACCACGAACAGGGGACCCCTCTGGGGCCAACGTCCTGACTTTC	CASSPRTGDPSGANVLTF
TRBV20-1	TRBJ2-7	many	-	TGCAGTGCTAGGGCTATCTCGGGCGATTCCTACGAGCAGTACTTC	CSARAISGDSYEQYF
TRBV7-3	TRBJ2-3	few	-	TGTGCCAGCAGCCCCGGGACCCCAAACACAGATACGCAGTATTTT	CASSPGTPNTDTQYF
TRBV7-8	TRBJ2-3	-	-	TGTGCCAGCAGCGGCATACTAGCAAGTCTCACAGATACGCAGTATTTT	CASSGILASLTDTQYF
TRBV6-1	TRBJ1-1	few	TRBD1	TGTGCCAGCAGTGCCGGGACAGAGATGAACACTGAAGCTTTCTTT	CASSAGTEMNTEAFF
TRBV12-3/TRBV12-4	TRBJ2-3	few	TRBD2	TGTGCCAGCCGCGAAACGGGGGGGAACACAGATACGCAGTATTTT	CASRETGGNTDTQYF
TRBV3-1	TRBJ1-6	few	TRBD1	TGTGCCAGCAGCCAAGGTGCAGGGGGCGTTGGTTCACCCCTCCACTTT	CASSQGAGGVGSPLHF
TRBV7-7	TRBJ2-1	few	TRBD2	TGTGCCAGCAGCAGTTCGATCGGGACTAGCGGGCCCAGCTCCTACAATGAGCAGTTCTTC	CASSSSIGTSGPSSYNEQFF
TRBV6-1	TRBJ2-1	many	TRBD1	TGTGCCAGCAGTGGACAGGGGGCTATAGATGAGCAGTTCTTC	CASSGQGAIDEQFF
TRBV20-1	TRBJ2-7	-	-	TGCAGTGCTAGAGTGTCGGGAGTGATACTAGAGCAGTACTTC	CSARVSGVILEQYF
TRBV20-1	TRBJ1-6	-	-	TGCAGTGCTAGAGAGAACTACGGATCACCCCTCCACTTT	CSARENYGSPLHF
TRBV7-9	TRBJ1-4	-	-	TGTGCCAGCAGCTTAGTTCGGGGTGGAGATACCGAAAAACTGTTTTTT	CASSLVRGGDTEKLFF
TRBV28	TRBJ2-2	few	-	TGTGCCAGCAGAAAAGGAGGCAACACCGGGGAGCTGTTTTTT	CASRKGGNTGELFF
TRBV6-1	TRBJ2-1	-	TRBD2	TGTGCCAGCGGAGCGGGACCCTACAATGAGCAGTTCTTC	CASGAGPYNEQFF
TRBV11-2	TRBJ2-6	-	-	TGTGCCAGCGGACAACAGGGTACTGGGGCCAACGTCCTGACTTTC	CASGQQGTGANVLTF
TRBV20-1	TRBJ1-1	few	-	TGCAGTGCAGGGAGGGGTGTTTCGACTGAAGCTTTCTTT	CSAGRGVSTEAFF
TRBV13	TRBJ1-5	few	-	TGTGCCAGCAGCTTAGGAAGACAGAGCAATCAGCCCCAGCATTTT	CASSLGRQSNQPQHF
TRBV4-1	TRBJ2-5	-	-	TGCGCCAGCAGCCAAGATGGGGGCCAGTACCAAGAGACCCAGTACTTC	CASSQDGGQYQETQYF
TRBV7-6	TRBJ2-7	-	-	TGTGCCAGCAGCAAAAGAGCGGCAAGCGAGCAGTACTTC	CASSKRAASEQYF
TRBV3-1	TRBJ2-5	-	TRBD2	TGTGCCAGCAGCCAAGATATGACTAGCGGGGGGGCCGGGGAAGAGACCCAGTACTTC	CASSQDMTSGGAGEETQYF
TRBV6-2/TRBV6-3	TRBJ2-2	-	-	TGTGCCAGCAGCCCGTTTTCAGGTCCCACCGGGGAGCTGTTTTTT	CASSPFSGPTGELFF
TRBV28	TRBJ2-1	-	-	TGTGCCAGCAGTTTGGCCGGCGGGCAGTTCTTC	CASSLAGGQFF
TRBV9	TRBJ2-1	-	-	TGTGCCAGCAGCGTAGTTGCGGGGGCCAATGAGCAGTTCTTC	CASSVVAGANEQFF
TRBV12-3/TRBV12-4	TRBJ2-3	-	TRBD2	TGTGCCAGCTCGGAGGGGATGAGCGGGAGGCCACGCACAGATACGCAGTATTTT	CASSEGMSGRPRTDTQYF
TRBV6-1	TRBJ2-1	-	TRBD2	TGTGCCAGCAGGAAACTGGGGACTAGCGGAAACAATGAGCAGTTCTTC	CASRKLGTSGNNEQFF
TRBV5-6	TRBJ2-7	many	TRBD2	TGTGCCAGCAGCGGGACTAGCGGGAGAGACGAGCAGTACTTC	CASSGTSGRDEQYF
TRBV6-5	TRBJ2-7	few	TRBD2	TGTGCCAGCAGTTCTGAGCTAGCGGGAGGATCAGGCGAGCAGTACTTC	CASSSELAGGSGEQYF
TRBV6-1	TRBJ1-4	-	TRBD1	TGTGCCAGCAGGCCCGGGACAGGGGCACCTGAAAAACTGTTTTTT	CASRPGTGAPEKLFF
TRBV28	TRBJ2-1	-	TRBD2	TGTGCCAGCAGATTCCCCCTAGCGGGGGGTAAGAATGAGCAGTTCTTC	CASRFPLAGGKNEQFF
TRBV7-9	TRBJ2-6	-	TRBD1	TGTGCCAGCAGCTCCCCGGGACAGGCAGGTGGGGCCAACGTCCTGACTTTC	CASSSPGQAGGANVLTF
TRBV20-1	TRBJ2-1	-	-	TGCAGTGCTAGAGATGGCCCCAGTGAGCAGTTCTTC	CSARDGPSEQFF
TRBV24-1	TRBJ2-1	few	TRBD2	TGTGCCACCAGTGACAATATTCCTACTAGCGGGGGTATTAATGAGCAGTTCTTC	CATSDNIPTSGGINEQFF
TRBV4-1	TRBJ1-6	many	-	TGCGCCAGCAGCCAAGTAGGGGATAATTCACCCCTCCACTTT	CASSQVGDNSPLHF
TRBV29-1	TRBJ2-7	-	-	TGCAGCGCCGCCCGCCTGGTTTACGAGCAGTACTTC	CSAARLVYEQYF
TRBV4-1	TRBJ2-1	many	-	TGCGCCAGCAGCCAAGATGTGGATGGCTTTTGGTACAATGAGCAGTTCTTC	CASSQDVDGFWYNEQFF
TRBV6-1	TRBJ2-2	-	-	TGTGCCAGCAGTGAAACAGGGATGAACACCGGGGAGCTGTTTTTT	CASSETGMNTGELFF
TRBV5-1	TRBJ2-1	-	TRBD2	TGCGCCAGCAGCCCCCGGACTAGCGGGGTTAGCGAGCAGTTCTTC	CASSPRTSGVSEQFF